This T cell receptor beta chain was sequenced in a study of blood T cells in healthy people across ages. Across the whole study: Through template switching, about one barcoded beta molecule was captured per two T cells, as measured in model experiments. Study-wide findings and caveats: Greater diversity and more naive CD4+ cells were seen in long-lived donors than in aged donors.

Using a J-beta primer mix together with a sample-barcoded 5' primer, a second PCR was run for roughly 7 to 11 cycles. Through a template-switch adaptor with 12 random nucleotides, each cDNA molecule received a tag. Each CDR3 protein gets one entry after TCRdb re-called the 5' RACE reads with MiXCR. The data show under 2 million distinct CDR3 sequences, roughly a third seen once. About this clonotype itself: Its antigen is not identified. The junction and the germline gene differ at one end; a read error may be behind it.

The CDR3 has 15 residues. CDR1 and CDR2 from the germline V gene are LGHNA and YNFKEQ. The chain carries TRBV4-2 and TRBJ2-3, with a tentative D call TRBD1 (5 bases). This receptor was taken from a woman in her twenties or thirties in good health. Sequencing was done on a sample of blood. The CDR3 here is CASSQDLTSTGTQYF. CDR3 DNA sequence: TGTGCCAGCAGCCAAGACTTAACAAGCACAGGTACGCAGTATTTT.